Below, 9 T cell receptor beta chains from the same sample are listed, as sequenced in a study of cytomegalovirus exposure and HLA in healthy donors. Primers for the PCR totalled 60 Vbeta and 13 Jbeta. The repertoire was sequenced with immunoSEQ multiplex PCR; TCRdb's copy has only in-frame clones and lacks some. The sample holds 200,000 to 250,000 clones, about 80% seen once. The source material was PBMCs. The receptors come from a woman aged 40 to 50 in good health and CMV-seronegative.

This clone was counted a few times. CDR3: CASSLRRSSGGPSSTDTQYF. The CDR3 DNA reads TGTGCCAGCAGTTTACGCCGTAGTAGCGGGGGCCCCTCTAGCACAGATACGCAGTATTTT. This chain uses TRBV28 with TRBJ2-3; 9 nucleotides match TRBD2. V lost 2 bases, J lost 0 bases, and 15 bases stayed unmatched. The length of the CDR3 is 20 residues. Germline-derived CDR1 and CDR2 are MDHEN and SYDVKM.

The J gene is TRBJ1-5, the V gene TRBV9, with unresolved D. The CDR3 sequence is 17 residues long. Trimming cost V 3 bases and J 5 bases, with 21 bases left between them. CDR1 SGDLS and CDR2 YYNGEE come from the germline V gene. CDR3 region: CASSALRGQSDDQPQHF. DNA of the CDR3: TGTGCCAGCAGCGCCCTCCGCGGCCAGTCCGATGATCAGCCCCAGCATTTT.

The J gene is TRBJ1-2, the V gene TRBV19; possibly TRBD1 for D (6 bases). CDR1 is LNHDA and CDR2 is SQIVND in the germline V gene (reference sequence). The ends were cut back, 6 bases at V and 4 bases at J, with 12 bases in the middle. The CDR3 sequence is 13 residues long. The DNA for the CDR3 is TGTGCCAGTAGCCCAACAGGGTCCTATGGCTACACCTTC. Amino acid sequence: CASSPTGSYGYTF.

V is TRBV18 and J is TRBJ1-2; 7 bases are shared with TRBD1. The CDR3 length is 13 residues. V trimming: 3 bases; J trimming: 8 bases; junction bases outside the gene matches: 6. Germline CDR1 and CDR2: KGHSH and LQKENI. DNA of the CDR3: TGTGCCAGCTCACCCCGGACAGGAGAAGGCTACACCTTC. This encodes CASSPRTGEGYTF.

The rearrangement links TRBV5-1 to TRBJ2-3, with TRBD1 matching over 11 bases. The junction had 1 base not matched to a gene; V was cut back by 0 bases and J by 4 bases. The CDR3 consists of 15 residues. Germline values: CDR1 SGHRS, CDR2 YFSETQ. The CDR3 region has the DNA TGCGCCAGCAGCTTGGGGACAGGGGGCGCAGATACGCAGTATTTT. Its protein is CASSLGTGGADTQYF.

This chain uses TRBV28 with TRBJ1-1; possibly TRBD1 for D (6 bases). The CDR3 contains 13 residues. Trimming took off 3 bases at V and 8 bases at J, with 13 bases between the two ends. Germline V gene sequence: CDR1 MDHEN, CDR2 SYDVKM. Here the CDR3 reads CASSFGQGQEAFF. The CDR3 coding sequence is TGTGCCAGCAGTTTTGGCCAAGGACAGGAAGCTTTCTTT.

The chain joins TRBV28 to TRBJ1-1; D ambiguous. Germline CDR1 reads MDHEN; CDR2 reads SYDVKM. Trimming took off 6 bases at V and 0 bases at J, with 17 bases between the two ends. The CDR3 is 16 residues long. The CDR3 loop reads CASSQPRRGLNTEAFF. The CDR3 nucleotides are TGTGCCAGCAGCCAACCCCGCCGGGGTTTGAACACTGAAGCTTTCTTT.

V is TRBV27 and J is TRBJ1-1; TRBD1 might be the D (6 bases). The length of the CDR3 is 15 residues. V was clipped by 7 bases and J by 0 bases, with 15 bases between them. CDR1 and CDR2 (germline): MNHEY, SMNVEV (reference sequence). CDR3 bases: TGTGCCAGCATCAAGGGGGGAGGGATGAACACTGAAGCTTTCTTT. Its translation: CASIKGGGMNTEAFF.

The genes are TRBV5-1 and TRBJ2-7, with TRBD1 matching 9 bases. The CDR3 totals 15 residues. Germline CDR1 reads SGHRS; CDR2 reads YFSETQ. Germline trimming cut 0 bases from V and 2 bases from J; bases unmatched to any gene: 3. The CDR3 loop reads CASSLGDRAPYEQYF. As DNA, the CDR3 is TGCGCCAGCAGCTTGGGGGACAGGGCCCCCTACGAGCAGTACTTC.